This TCR beta chain was sequenced in a study of cytomegalovirus exposure and HLA in healthy donors. The CDR3 extends over 13 amino acids. CDR1 MGHRA and CDR2 YSYEKL come from the germline V gene. Trimming took 5 bases from V and 2 from J, leaving 10 bases between them. The PCR ran on 60 Vbeta and 13 Jbeta primers. Some clones are missing from TCRdb's copy, which holds only in-frame ones; the method was immunoSEQ multiplex PCR. Among around 200,000 clones listed, nearly 80% were seen once. The chain links TRBV4-1 to TRBJ2-7; D is perhaps TRBD1 (5 bases). The sequenced sample was PBMCs. The source of this sequence is a man between 18 and 29 years old in good health and CMV-seronegative. The CDR3 loop is CASSKDMAYEQYF. CDR3 nucleotide sequence: TGCGCCAGCAGCAAGGACATGGCCTACGAGCAGTACTTC.